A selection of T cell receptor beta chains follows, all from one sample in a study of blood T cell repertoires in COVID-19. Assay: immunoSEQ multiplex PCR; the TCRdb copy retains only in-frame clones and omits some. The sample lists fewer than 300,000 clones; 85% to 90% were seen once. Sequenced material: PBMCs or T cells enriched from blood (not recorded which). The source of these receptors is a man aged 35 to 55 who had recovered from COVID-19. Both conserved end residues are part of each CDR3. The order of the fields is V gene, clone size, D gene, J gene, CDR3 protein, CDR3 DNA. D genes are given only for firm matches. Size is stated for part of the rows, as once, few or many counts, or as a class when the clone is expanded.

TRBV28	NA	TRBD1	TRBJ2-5	CASSPPPGQGLETQYF	TGTGCCAGCAGTCCCCCCCCGGGACAGGGTTTAGAGACCCAGTACTTC
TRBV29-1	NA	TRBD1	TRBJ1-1	CSGSTGGNTEAFF	TGCAGCGGAAGTACAGGGGGGAACACTGAAGCTTTCTTT
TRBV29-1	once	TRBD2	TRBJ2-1	CSVTGLAGASYNEQFF	TGCAGCGTAACTGGACTAGCGGGGGCCTCCTACAATGAGCAGTTCTTC
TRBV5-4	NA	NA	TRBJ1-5	CASQEGINQPQHF	TGTGCCAGCCAAGAGGGAATCAATCAGCCCCAGCATTTT
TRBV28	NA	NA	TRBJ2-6	CASSYQGSGANVLTF	TGTGCCAGCAGTTATCAGGGTTCTGGGGCCAACGTCCTGACTTTC
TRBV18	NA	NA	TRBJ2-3	CASSLTDSTSTDTQYF	TGTGCCAGCTCACTCACGGACAGTACTAGCACAGATACGCAGTATTTT
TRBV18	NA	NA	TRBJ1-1	CASSIGGGMNTEAFF	TGTGCCAGCTCAATCGGGGGTGGTATGAACACTGAAGCTTTCTTT
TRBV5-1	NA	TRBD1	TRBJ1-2	CASSLVGTGGPTNYGYTF	TGCGCCAGCAGCTTGGTTGGGACAGGGGGTCCTACTAACTATGGCTACACCTTC
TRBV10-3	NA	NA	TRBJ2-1	CAISESALVDEQFF	TGTGCCATCAGTGAGTCGGCCCTAGTCGATGAGCAGTTCTTC
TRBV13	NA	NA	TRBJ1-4	CASSLRTSSNEKLFF	TGTGCCAGCAGCTTACGCACCAGTTCTAATGAAAAACTGTTTTTT
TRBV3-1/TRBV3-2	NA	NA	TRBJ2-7	CASSQDLVRRRTREQYF	TGTGCCAGCAGCCAAGATCTTGTTAGAAGGCGGACTCGGGAGCAGTACTTC
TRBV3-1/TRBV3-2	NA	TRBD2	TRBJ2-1	CASSLLAGLNNEQFF	TGTGCCAGCAGCCTACTAGCGGGGTTGAACAATGAGCAGTTCTTC
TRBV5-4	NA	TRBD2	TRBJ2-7	CASSPGTSHLQDEQYF	TGTGCCAGCAGCCCGGGGACTAGCCACCTTCAGGACGAGCAGTACTTC
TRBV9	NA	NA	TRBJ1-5	CASSVRWEDQPQHF	TGTGCCAGCAGCGTACGGTGGGAGGATCAGCCCCAGCATTTT
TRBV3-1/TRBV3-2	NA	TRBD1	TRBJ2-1	CASSQETRGQGGNEQFF	TGTGCCAGCAGCCAAGAAACTCGGGGACAGGGGGGGAATGAGCAGTTCTTC
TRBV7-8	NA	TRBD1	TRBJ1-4	CASSLRQGTNEKLFF	TGTGCCAGCAGCCTGCGACAGGGAACTAATGAAAAACTGTTTTTT
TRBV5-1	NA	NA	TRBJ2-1	CASSLVAAGNEQFF	TGCGCCAGCAGCTTGGTGGCCGCAGGGAATGAGCAGTTCTTC
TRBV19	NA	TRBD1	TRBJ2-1	CASRWGQGNNEQFF	TGTGCCAGTAGGTGGGGACAGGGTAACAATGAGCAGTTCTTC
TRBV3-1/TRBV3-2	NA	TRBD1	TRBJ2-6	CASSQVSRGPPAGANVLTF	TGTGCCAGCAGCCAAGTTTCGAGGGGGCCGCCGGCTGGGGCCAACGTCCTGACTTTC
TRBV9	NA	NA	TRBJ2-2	CASSVGSAGELFF	TGTGCCAGCAGCGTAGGGAGCGCCGGGGAGCTGTTTTTT
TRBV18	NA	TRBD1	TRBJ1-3	CASSPLTGGQGSGNTIYF	TGTGCCAGCTCACCCTTGACAGGGGGCCAAGGCTCTGGAAACACCATATATTTT
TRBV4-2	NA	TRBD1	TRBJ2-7	CASSPMTGAREQYF	TGTGCCAGCAGCCCGATGACAGGGGCGAGAGAGCAGTACTTC
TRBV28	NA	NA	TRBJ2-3	CASSNSDTQYF	TGTGCCAGCTCCAACTCAGATACGCAGTATTTT
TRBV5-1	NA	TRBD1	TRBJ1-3	CASSKNDRGPGNTIYF	TGCGCCAGCAGCAAAAACGACAGGGGCCCTGGAAACACCATATATTTT
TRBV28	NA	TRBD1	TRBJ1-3	CASGDRASGNTIYF	TGTGCCAGCGGGGACAGGGCCTCTGGAAACACCATATATTTT
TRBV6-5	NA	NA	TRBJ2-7	CASRGRTQAYEQYF	TGTGCCAGCAGAGGGCGGACACAAGCCTACGAGCAGTACTTC
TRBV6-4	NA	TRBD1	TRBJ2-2	CASRQGAGTGELFF	TGTGCCAGCAGACAGGGGGCTGGGACCGGGGAGCTGTTTTTT
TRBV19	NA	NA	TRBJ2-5	CASSMEQTQYF	TGTGCCAGTAGTATGGAGCAGACCCAGTACTTC
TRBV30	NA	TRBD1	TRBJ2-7	CAWSVGDRGVYEQYF	TGTGCCTGGAGTGTAGGGGACAGAGGAGTGTACGAGCAGTACTTC
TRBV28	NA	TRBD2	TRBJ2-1	CASSLLLAGDNEQFF	TGTGCCAGCAGTTTATTGCTAGCGGGAGACAATGAGCAGTTCTTC
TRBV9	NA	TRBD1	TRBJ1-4	CASSVGTGGEKLFF	TGTGCCAGCAGCGTCGGGACAGGGGGTGAAAAACTGTTTTTT
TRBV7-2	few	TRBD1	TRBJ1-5	CASSLTGWGNQPQHF	TGTGCCAGCAGCCTGACAGGGTGGGGCAATCAGCCCCAGCATTTT
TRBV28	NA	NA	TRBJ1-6	CASRIRHFYNSPLHF	TGTGCCAGCAGAATAAGACACTTCTATAATTCACCCCTCCACTTT
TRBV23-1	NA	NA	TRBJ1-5	CASSLRVNINQPQHF	TGCGCCAGCAGTCTCCGGGTGAACATAAATCAGCCCCAGCATTTT
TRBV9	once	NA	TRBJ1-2	CASSVAGYGYTF	TGTGCCAGCAGCGTGGCAGGGTATGGCTACACCTTC
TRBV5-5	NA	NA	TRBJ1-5	CASSPVAAVNQPQHF	TGTGCCAGCAGCCCGGTTGCGGCAGTTAATCAGCCCCAGCATTTT
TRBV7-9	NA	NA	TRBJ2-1	CASSLTGVATNEQFF	TGTGCCAGCAGCTTAACGGGGGTAGCGACCAATGAGCAGTTCTTC
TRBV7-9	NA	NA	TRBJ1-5	CASSLALGDSNQPQHF	TGTGCCAGCAGCTTAGCGTTGGGAGATAGCAATCAGCCCCAGCATTTT
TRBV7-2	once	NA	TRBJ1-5	CASSLGFPRGGNQPQHF	TGTGCCAGCAGCTTAGGATTCCCCCGGGGGGGAAATCAGCCCCAGCATTTT